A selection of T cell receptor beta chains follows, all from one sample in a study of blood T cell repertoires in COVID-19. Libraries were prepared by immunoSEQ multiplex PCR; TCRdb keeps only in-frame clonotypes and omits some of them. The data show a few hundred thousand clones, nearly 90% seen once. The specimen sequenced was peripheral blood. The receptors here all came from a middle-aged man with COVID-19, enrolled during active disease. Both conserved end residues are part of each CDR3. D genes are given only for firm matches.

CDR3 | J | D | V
CATSDFVGGSTDTQYF | TRBJ2-3 | NA | TRBV24-1
CASSLYTGMGTEAFF | TRBJ1-1 | NA | TRBV28
CASSHGDSKYEQYF | TRBJ2-7 | NA | TRBV27
CASREQGGGNTEAFF | TRBJ1-1 | NA | TRBV6-6
CASNTQGVAEAFF | TRBJ1-1 | TRBD1 | TRBV28
CASSAWGRGTYSNQPQHF | TRBJ1-5 | NA | TRBV6-2/TRBV6-3
CASSASRGGEQFF | TRBJ2-1 | NA | TRBV6-2/TRBV6-3
CASSGGQTYEQYF | TRBJ2-7 | NA | TRBV2
CASSQGLANRDTQYF | TRBJ2-3 | TRBD2 | TRBV3-1/TRBV3-2
CASEQRGITFF | TRBJ1-1 | NA | TRBV12-3/TRBV12-4
CASSSSSGSYEQFF | TRBJ2-1 | TRBD2 | TRBV7-9
CSVSETGGSYEQYF | TRBJ2-7 | TRBD1 | TRBV29-1
CAWSQGRADTQYF | TRBJ2-3 | NA | TRBV30
CASRGRNTGELFF | TRBJ2-2 | NA | TRBV7-9
CASSQRRDRETQYF | TRBJ2-5 | TRBD1 | TRBV3-1/TRBV3-2
CASSSTSGSLFGQYF | TRBJ2-3 | TRBD2 | TRBV11-2
CASSYSRATTGELFF | TRBJ2-2 | NA | TRBV6-5
CASSEQGHHNQPQHF | TRBJ1-5 | NA | TRBV2
CASSPLAGADTGELFF | TRBJ2-2 | TRBD2 | TRBV3-1/TRBV3-2
CASSLASSGAGQYF | TRBJ2-7 | TRBD2 | TRBV5-6
CASSTPQGSANYGYTF | TRBJ1-2 | NA | TRBV5-4
CASSPDLQGSYGYTF | TRBJ1-2 | TRBD1 | TRBV5-1
CASSDRGALGETQYF | TRBJ2-5 | NA | TRBV11-2
CASMSGNTDTQYF | TRBJ2-3 | NA | TRBV12-3/TRBV12-4
CASSSSVGELFF | TRBJ2-2 | NA | TRBV27
CASSGHRLDKNIQYF | TRBJ2-4 | NA | TRBV5-6
CASSKDRVTEAFF | TRBJ1-1 | TRBD1 | TRBV7-8
CASSRLGTDSYGYTF | TRBJ1-2 | TRBD1 | TRBV6-5
CATSDPQGSSYNEQFF | TRBJ2-1 | NA | TRBV24-1
CASRDSSGGSTDTQYF | TRBJ2-3 | TRBD2 | TRBV2
CASSPGLAGGRNEQFF | TRBJ2-1 | TRBD2 | TRBV18
CASSLGQNYEQYF | TRBJ2-7 | NA | TRBV5-1
CASRIAGGTYEQYF | TRBJ2-7 | TRBD2 | TRBV28
CASSRDRPGTEAFF | TRBJ1-1 | TRBD1 | TRBV5-1
CASSEPPGAGSTGELFF | TRBJ2-2 | NA | TRBV2
CASSPGQRVTEAFF | TRBJ1-1 | NA | TRBV7-9
CASSRGPGLAGVRTDTQYF | TRBJ2-3 | TRBD2 | TRBV5-1
CASSFRVLGTGELFF | TRBJ2-2 | NA | TRBV7-2
CATSDPLAGDEQFF | TRBJ2-1 | NA | TRBV24-1
CASSIEVSGSSDTQYF | TRBJ2-3 | TRBD2 | TRBV19
CAWNGGASSYNEQFF | TRBJ2-1 | TRBD2 | TRBV30
CASSQDQQALNYGYTF | TRBJ1-2 | NA | TRBV4-2